This T cell receptor (beta chain) was identified in a study of T cells after yellow fever vaccination. MiXCR, run by TCRdb on the 5' RACE reads, gives a single entry per CDR3 protein. The table shows approximately 160,000 distinct CDR3 sequences, with approximately 6.2% occurring only once. This clonotype was recorded a few times. Its antigen is currently unknown. CDR1 SGHTA and CDR2 FQGNSA come from the germline V gene. The V segment lost 2 bases and the J segment 3 bases; nucleotides outside the gene matches: 4. The CDR3 length is 14 residues. General study results and limits: The presence of abundant clonotypes contaminating from the bulk population was possible in FACS-sorted repertoires.

The chain has TRBV7-2 and TRBJ2-7, with 7 nucleotides matching TRBD1. The sequenced sample was CD4+ T cells sorted from PBMCs, obtained on the day of the first yellow fever vaccination. This receptor was obtained from a man between 18 and 35 years old who received the YFV17D yellow fever vaccine. CDR3: CASSLNAGGYEQYF. The CDR3 nucleotides read TGTGCCAGCAGCTTAAATGCAGGGGGCTACGAGCAGTACTTC.